These T cell receptor beta chains were read from a single sample in a study of T cell responses to AZD1222 COVID-19 vaccine. Data came from immunoSEQ multiplex PCR; TCRdb stores just in-frame clones and leaves some out. The sample has roughly 120,000 clones, more than 75% seen once; the top ten hold around 10%. Material: peripheral blood, obtained on day 0 of AZD1222 vaccination. Every receptor here comes from an adult in good health. The CDR3 runs from the conserved cysteine through the conserved F or W. The order of the fields is D gene, V gene, clone size, J gene, CDR3 protein, CDR3 DNA. A D gene is named only where the DNA matches it firmly. Part of the rows lack a size; the others show once, few, many or a class for expanded clones.

D: NA
V: TRBV5-4
size: NA
J: TRBJ2-1
CDR3: CASSPRGDYPYNEQFF
DNA: TGTGCCAGCAGCCCCAGGGGGGATTACCCCTACAATGAGCAGTTCTTC

D: TRBD1
V: TRBV5-1
size: NA
J: TRBJ1-1
CDR3: CASSPQATQGITEAFF
DNA: TGCGCCAGCAGCCCCCAGGCAACACAGGGGATCACTGAAGCTTTCTTT

D: NA
V: TRBV7-8
size: NA
J: TRBJ2-1
CDR3: CASSQGTREEQFF
DNA: TGTGCCAGCAGCCAAGGGACCAGGGAGGAGCAGTTCTTC

D: NA
V: TRBV6-5
size: NA
J: TRBJ1-3
CDR3: CASSLSYHSGNTIYF
DNA: TGTGCCAGCAGTTTAAGTTACCACTCTGGAAACACCATATATTTT

D: NA
V: TRBV5-5
size: NA
J: TRBJ1-4
CDR3: CASSLLVTNEKLFF
DNA: TGTGCCAGCAGCCTTTTGGTGACTAATGAAAAACTGTTTTTT

D: NA
V: TRBV7-3
size: NA
J: TRBJ2-1
CDR3: CASSLGPSSYNEQFF
DNA: TGTGCCAGCAGCTTAGGGCCGAGCTCCTACAATGAGCAGTTCTTC

D: NA
V: TRBV28
size: NA
J: TRBJ1-2
CDR3: CASSLEIYYGYTF
DNA: TGTGCCAGCAGTTTAGAGATCTACTATGGCTACACCTTC

D: NA
V: TRBV4-1
size: NA
J: TRBJ1-3
CDR3: CASSQESRNGNTIYF
DNA: TGCGCCAGCAGCCAAGAAAGCAGGAATGGAAACACCATATATTTT

D: NA
V: TRBV28
size: NA
J: TRBJ2-1
CDR3: CASSRSAKRQRYNEQFF
DNA: TGTGCCAGCAGCCGAAGTGCCAAGCGTCAACGTTACAATGAGCAGTTCTTC

D: NA
V: TRBV6-1
size: NA
J: TRBJ2-5
CDR3: CASSEQGLTETQYF
DNA: TGTGCCAGCAGTGAACAGGGCCTAACGGAGACCCAGTACTTC

D: TRBD1
V: TRBV5-1
size: few
J: TRBJ2-7
CDR3: CASSRTGTGEVEQYF
DNA: TGCGCCAGCAGCCGGACCGGGACAGGGGAGGTCGAGCAGTACTTC

D: TRBD2
V: TRBV28
size: once
J: TRBJ2-1
CDR3: CAFSGSSYNEQFF
DNA: TGTGCCTTTAGCGGGAGCTCCTACAATGAGCAGTTCTTC

D: NA
V: TRBV27
size: NA
J: TRBJ2-1
CDR3: CASSLGSQGSNEQFF
DNA: TGTGCCAGCAGTTTGGGGTCACAGGGAAGCAATGAGCAGTTCTTC

D: TRBD2
V: TRBV7-3
size: NA
J: TRBJ2-3
CDR3: CASSFSGSSTDTQYF
DNA: TGTGCCAGCAGCTTTAGCGGGAGCAGCACAGATACGCAGTATTTT

D: TRBD1
V: TRBV5-1
size: NA
J: TRBJ1-1
CDR3: CASGKQGAGTEAFF
DNA: TGCGCCAGCGGAAAACAGGGGGCAGGTACTGAAGCTTTCTTT

D: NA
V: TRBV7-2
size: NA
J: TRBJ2-5
CDR3: CASQAGRQETQYF
DNA: TGTGCCAGCCAGGCAGGGAGACAAGAGACCCAGTACTTC

D: TRBD1
V: TRBV30
size: NA
J: TRBJ1-5
CDR3: CAWSSQGQGSWGNQPQHF
DNA: TGTGCCTGGAGTTCCCAGGGACAGGGGAGTTGGGGCAATCAGCCCCAGCATTTT

D: TRBD1
V: TRBV6-5
size: few
J: TRBJ1-2
CDR3: CASTPIDRANGYTF
DNA: TGTGCCAGCACCCCGATCGACAGGGCGAACGGCTACACCTTC

D: NA
V: TRBV7-2
size: NA
J: TRBJ1-2
CDR3: CASSLMRGNGYTF
DNA: TGTGCCAGCAGCTTAATGAGGGGGAATGGCTACACCTTC

D: NA
V: TRBV11-3
size: NA
J: TRBJ2-7
CDR3: CASSLSQDLAYEQYF
DNA: TGTGCCAGCAGCCTCTCCCAGGATTTAGCCTACGAGCAGTACTTC

D: TRBD1
V: TRBV9
size: NA
J: TRBJ1-1
CDR3: CASSVGTGTEAFF
DNA: TGTGCCAGCAGCGTAGGGACAGGGACTGAAGCTTTCTTT

D: NA
V: TRBV5-1
size: once
J: TRBJ1-5
CDR3: CASSSGEGNQPQHF
DNA: TGCGCCAGCAGCTCAGGGGAGGGCAATCAGCCCCAGCATTTT

D: TRBD2
V: TRBV6-5
size: NA
J: TRBJ2-1
CDR3: CASSYSTSGGYEFF
DNA: TGTGCCAGCAGTTACTCGACTAGCGGGGGGTATGAGTTCTTC

D: TRBD2
V: TRBV11-3
size: NA
J: TRBJ2-2
CDR3: CASSRGLAGGSRTGELFF
DNA: TGTGCCAGCAGCCGGGGACTAGCGGGGGGCTCGAGGACCGGGGAGCTGTTTTTT

D: NA
V: TRBV3-1/TRBV3-2
size: NA
J: TRBJ1-3
CDR3: CASSQSENTIYF
DNA: TGTGCCAGCAGCCAATCTGAAAACACCATATATTTT

D: NA
V: TRBV19
size: NA
J: TRBJ1-2
CDR3: CASSNEESQYGYTF
DNA: TGTGCCAGTAGTAACGAAGAAAGCCAATATGGCTACACCTTC

D: TRBD1
V: TRBV6-1
size: NA
J: TRBJ1-4
CDR3: CASSSGTGVEKLFF
DNA: TGTGCCAGCAGCTCCGGGACAGGGGTTGAAAAACTGTTTTTT

D: NA
V: TRBV4-1
size: once
J: TRBJ2-2
CDR3: CASSFRARPNTGELFF
DNA: TGCGCCAGCAGCTTCAGGGCCCGACCGAACACCGGGGAGCTGTTTTTT

D: NA
V: TRBV12-1
size: NA
J: TRBJ1-4
CDR3: CASSFLPLLGTGYEKLFF
DNA: TGTGCCAGCAGCTTTCTCCCCCTACTGGGGACGGGGTATGAAAAACTGTTTTTT

D: NA
V: TRBV3-1/TRBV3-2
size: NA
J: TRBJ2-7
CDR3: CASSHSPYEQYF
DNA: TGTGCCAGCAGCCACTCTCCCTACGAGCAGTACTTC

D: NA
V: TRBV3-1/TRBV3-2
size: once
J: TRBJ2-7
CDR3: CASSTNRGLLLYEQYF
DNA: TGTGCCAGCAGTACAAACCGGGGACTTCTGCTGTACGAGCAGTACTTC

D: NA
V: TRBV9
size: NA
J: TRBJ2-4
CDR3: CASSVAGGGNIQYF
DNA: TGTGCCAGCAGCGTAGCTGGGGGCGGCAACATTCAGTACTTC

D: TRBD1
V: TRBV6-5
size: NA
J: TRBJ2-7
CDR3: CASRGQRHYEQYF
DNA: TGTGCCAGCAGGGGACAGAGGCACTACGAGCAGTACTTC

D: NA
V: TRBV12-2
size: NA
J: TRBJ2-7
CDR3: CASRLAEDPGPPYEQYF
DNA: TGTGCAAGTCGCTTAGCTGAGGACCCCGGGCCTCCCTACGAGCAGTACTTC

D: NA
V: TRBV29-1
size: NA
J: TRBJ1-2
CDR3: CSVEPRGLRHYGYTF
DNA: TGCAGCGTTGAACCCCGGGGGCTCCGGCACTATGGCTACACCTTC

D: NA
V: TRBV19
size: NA
J: TRBJ1-2
CDR3: CASSIDPDRTYGYTF
DNA: TGTGCCAGTAGTATAGACCCCGACAGGACCTATGGCTACACCTTC

D: NA
V: TRBV6-5
size: NA
J: TRBJ2-7
CDR3: CASSYSIQSPWEQYF
DNA: TGTGCCAGCAGTTACTCGATACAGAGTCCTTGGGAGCAGTACTTC

D: TRBD2
V: TRBV15
size: NA
J: TRBJ2-7
CDR3: CATSMTSETYEQYF
DNA: TGTGCCACCAGCATGACTAGCGAGACCTACGAGCAGTACTTC

D: NA
V: TRBV29-1
size: NA
J: TRBJ2-1
CDR3: CSGQQNEQFF
DNA: TGCAGCGGGCAGCAAAATGAGCAGTTCTTC

D: TRBD2
V: TRBV19
size: NA
J: TRBJ2-2
CDR3: CASQQRGLAGATGELFF
DNA: TGTGCCAGTCAACAGCGGGGACTAGCGGGGGCAACCGGGGAGCTGTTTTTT

D: TRBD1
V: TRBV6-5
size: NA
J: TRBJ1-1
CDR3: CASSRDRERSTEAFF
DNA: TGTGCCAGCAGCCGGGACAGGGAAAGGAGCACTGAAGCTTTCTTT

D: NA
V: TRBV12-5
size: NA
J: TRBJ2-6
CDR3: CASGLTDSGANVLTF
DNA: TGTGCTAGTGGTTTGACAGACTCTGGGGCCAACGTCCTGACTTTC

D: NA
V: TRBV2
size: NA
J: TRBJ2-3
CDR3: CASRSMDTQYF
DNA: TGTGCCAGCAGGAGCATGGATACGCAGTATTTT

D: TRBD2
V: TRBV18
size: NA
J: TRBJ2-5
CDR3: CASSPTTGGIETQYF
DNA: TGTGCCAGCTCACCAACGACCGGGGGGATAGAGACCCAGTACTTC

D: NA
V: TRBV29-1
size: NA
J: TRBJ2-2
CDR3: CSAEGGGVSYRELFF
DNA: TGCAGCGCTGAAGGTGGGGGAGTGAGTTACCGGGAGCTGTTTTTT

D: NA
V: TRBV19
size: NA
J: TRBJ1-1
CDR3: CASRDRNTEAFF
DNA: TGTGCCAGTAGGGACCGGAACACTGAAGCTTTCTTT

D: NA
V: TRBV6-1
size: NA
J: TRBJ2-7
CDR3: CASSELGVVRYEQYF
DNA: TGTGCCAGCAGTGAACTTGGGGTGGTAAGGTACGAGCAGTACTTC

D: NA
V: TRBV30
size: few
J: TRBJ1-3
CDR3: CVWTALGLSGNTIYF
DNA: TGTGTTTGGACCGCCCTAGGGCTCTCTGGAAACACCATATATTTT

D: TRBD2
V: TRBV7-9
size: NA
J: TRBJ2-1
CDR3: CASSPRTSGIKLYNEQFF
DNA: TGTGCCAGCAGCCCGCGGACTAGCGGGATTAAACTCTACAATGAGCAGTTCTTC

D: TRBD1
V: TRBV4-1
size: NA
J: TRBJ2-7
CDR3: CASSQDPPTGVSYEQYF
DNA: TGCGCCAGCAGCCAAGATCCTCCGACAGGGGTTAGCTACGAGCAGTACTTC

D: NA
V: TRBV6-5
size: NA
J: TRBJ1-1
CDR3: CASTPLQPNTEAFF
DNA: TGTGCCAGCACCCCCCTACAGCCAAACACTGAAGCTTTCTTT

D: NA
V: TRBV6-5
size: once
J: TRBJ1-6
CDR3: CASSPRQDNSPLHF
DNA: TGTGCCAGCAGCCCGAGACAGGATAATTCACCCCTCCACTTT

D: TRBD1
V: TRBV7-9
size: NA
J: TRBJ2-7
CDR3: CASSLPGTGDYEQYF
DNA: TGTGCCAGCAGCTTACCAGGGACAGGAGACTACGAGCAGTACTTC